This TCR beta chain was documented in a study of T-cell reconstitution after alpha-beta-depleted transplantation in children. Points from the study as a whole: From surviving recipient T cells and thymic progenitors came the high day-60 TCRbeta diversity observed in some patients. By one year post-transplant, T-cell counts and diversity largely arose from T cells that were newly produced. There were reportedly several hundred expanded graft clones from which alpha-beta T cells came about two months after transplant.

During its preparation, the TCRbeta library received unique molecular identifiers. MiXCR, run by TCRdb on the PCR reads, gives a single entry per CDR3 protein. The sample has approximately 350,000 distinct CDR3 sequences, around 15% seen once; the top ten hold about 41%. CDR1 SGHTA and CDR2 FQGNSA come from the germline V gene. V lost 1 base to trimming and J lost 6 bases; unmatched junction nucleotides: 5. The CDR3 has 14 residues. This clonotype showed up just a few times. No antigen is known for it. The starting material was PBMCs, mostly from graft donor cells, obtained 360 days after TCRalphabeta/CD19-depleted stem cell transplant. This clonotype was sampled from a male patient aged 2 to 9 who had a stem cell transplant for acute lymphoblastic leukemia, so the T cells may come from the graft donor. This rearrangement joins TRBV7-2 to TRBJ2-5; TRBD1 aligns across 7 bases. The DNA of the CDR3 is TGTGCCAGCAGCTTAGAAGGGGGCGCGAAGACCCAGTACTTC. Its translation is CASSLEGGAKTQYF.